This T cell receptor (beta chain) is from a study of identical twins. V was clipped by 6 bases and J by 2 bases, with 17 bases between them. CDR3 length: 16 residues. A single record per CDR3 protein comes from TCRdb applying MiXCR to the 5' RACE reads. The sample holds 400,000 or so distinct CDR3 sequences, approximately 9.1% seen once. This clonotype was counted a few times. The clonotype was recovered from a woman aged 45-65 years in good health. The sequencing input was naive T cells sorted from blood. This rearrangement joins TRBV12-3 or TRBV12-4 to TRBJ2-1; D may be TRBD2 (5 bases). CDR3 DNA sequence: TGTGCCAGCAGCCGTACCCGCGGAGGAGCCTACAATGAGCAGTTCTTC. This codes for CASSRTRGGAYNEQFF.